One sample yielded the 8 T cell receptor beta chains listed below, sequenced in a study of blood T cell repertoires in COVID-19. The method was immunoSEQ multiplex PCR; TCRdb's version includes in-frame clones alone and lacks a portion of them. The sample lists 150,000 to 200,000 clones; roughly 85% were seen once. Sequencing used peripheral blood. The source is a woman in her seventies with acute or convalescent COVID-19.

The chain employs TRBV15 and TRBJ1-5; D might be TRBD1 (6 bases). CDR3 size: 15 residues. The germline V and J ends were trimmed by 2 bases and 5 bases, with 13 bases remaining between them. Germline-derived CDR1 and CDR2 are LNHNV and YYDKDF (reference sequence). The CDR3 region has the DNA TGTGCCACCAGCAGACGAACAGGGATCGATCAGCCCCAGCATTTT. Amino acids: CATSRRTGIDQPQHF.

The J gene is TRBJ1-1, the V gene TRBV2; D not resolved. V was cut by 7 bases and J by 0 bases, with 6 bases left in between. The CDR3 length is 12 residues. CDR1 is SNHLY, CDR2 FYNNEI, per germline. The CDR3: CASTPVNTEAFF. CDR3 DNA sequence: TGTGCCAGCACCCCGGTGAACACTGAAGCTTTCTTT.

V usage is TRBV5-4 and J usage is TRBJ1-2, with D unclear. Germline V gene data show CDR1 as SGHNT and CDR2 as YYREEE (reference sequence). This CDR3 contains 15 residues. Trimming took 2 bases from V and 8 from J, leaving 19 bases between them. CDR3: CASSLMSGRVKGYTF. For the CDR3, the DNA is TGTGCCAGCAGCTTAATGAGTGGGCGGGTAAAAGGCTACACCTTC. Filled out from reference TRBV5-4 and TRBJ1-2, the complete variable domain reads ETGVTQSPTHLIKTRGQQVTLRCSSQSGHNTVSWYQQALGQGPQFIFQYYREEENGRGNFPPRFSGLQFPNYSSELNVNALELDDSALYLCASSLMSGRVKGYTFGSGTRLTVV.

The genes are TRBV19 and TRBJ1-4, with D maybe TRBD1 (6 bases). This CDR3 contains 16 residues. Deletions cut 9 bases from V and 7 bases from J, with 24 bases between. CDR1 and CDR2 from the germline V gene are LNHDA and SQIVND (reference sequence). This CDR3 is CASADRVKPIGEKLFF. CDR3 sequence (DNA): TGTGCCAGCGCGGACAGAGTCAAGCCGATCGGTGAAAAACTGTTTTTT.

The V gene is TRBV7-2, the J gene TRBJ2-3; D is perhaps TRBD2 (5 bases). Germline CDR1 and CDR2: SGHTA and FQGNSA. The CDR3 runs 15 residues. Deletions cut 0 bases from V and 5 bases from J, with 12 bases between. DNA for the CDR3: TGTGCCAGCAGCTTAGCGGGAGTCCGGGGAGATACGCAGTATTTT. Protein product: CASSLAGVRGDTQYF.

This sequence joins TRBV19 and TRBJ2-1; 13 bases match TRBD2. This CDR3 is built from 17 residues. In germline, CDR1 is LNHDA, CDR2 SQIVND (reference sequence). The V and J ends lost 6 bases and 4 bases, in that order; junction bases with no gene match: 9. In DNA form, the CDR3 reads TGTGCCAGTAGGCGGACTAGCGGGAGTCTGACTTACAATGAGCAGTTCTTC. Its protein product is CASRRTSGSLTYNEQFF.

V usage is TRBV12-3 or TRBV12-4 and J usage is TRBJ2-5; the D gene is possibly TRBD1 (5 bases). The CDR3 runs 13 residues. Trimming took 3 bases from V and 5 from J, leaving 10 bases between them. CDR3 DNA sequence: TGTGCCAGCAGTTTTAGGGGTATGGAGACCCAGTACTTC. Amino acid sequence: CASSFRGMETQYF.

The chain recombines TRBV9 with TRBJ2-1, with 11 nucleotides matching TRBD1. CDR1 and CDR2 (germline): SGDLS, YYNGEE. CDR3 size: 15 residues. V lost 0 bases and J lost 8; bases outside the gene matches: 4. This CDR3 is CASSVEDRGRHEQFF. CDR3 coding DNA: TGTGCCAGCAGCGTAGAGGACAGGGGGCGCCATGAGCAGTTCTTC.